This T cell receptor beta chain was observed in a study of spatial heterogeneity in lung cancer (dated by TCRdb to the late 2010s). For context, the study as a whole: Beta-chain transcripts were consistently detected in greater numbers than alpha-chain transcripts, which likely reflects a higher abundance of beta-chain transcripts. In the raw uncorrected reads, each unique combination of TCR and UMI appeared on average more than ten times. In non-small cell lung cancer, the study quantitatively compared TCR alpha and beta repertoires across several tumor regions, matched nontumor lung, and blood. Nonsynonymous mutation counts, determined by whole-exome sequencing of tumor tissue, were related to features of the TCR repertoire. Both alpha and beta chains were TCR-sequenced in roughly 200 tumor regions, under 70 matched nontumor lung samples and some 50 PBMC samples obtained at surgery. The paper as a whole reports these results and caveats: Ubiquitous expanded tumor TCRs were detected in blood more often at tumor resection than at routine follow-up. Additional single-cell paired TCR alpha and beta sequencing was considered necessary to confirm, at a functional level, the hypothesis that regional TCRs recognize regional mutations.

The meaning of the sample's time point label: sample taken at primary tumor resection. For TCR sequencing, whole RNA was extracted from tumor and nontumor lung tissue, or from cryopreserved PBMC samples, and no cell sorting was done. Donors were some 78 patients with early-stage, untreated non-small cell lung cancer from the lung TRACERx cohort. Only patients for whom sufficient RNA was available from at least two tumor regions were selected for TCR sequencing. Libraries were prepared through 5' RACE. This sample was sequenced with a NextSeq 500. To allow correction of PCR and sequencing errors, the TCR library protocol tagged every TCR cDNA molecule with a unique molecular identifier. Processing in the source paper ran as follows. TCR identification, UMI-based error correction and CDR3 extraction were performed with Decombinator tools. Expanded TCRs were defined as those above a frequency of 2 per 1,000, corresponding to the top 1% of the tumor frequency distribution. Renyi diversity was calculated using the R vegan package after each repertoire was subsampled 100 times to 5,000 TCRs. CDR3 similarity networks were built from amino acid triplet string-kernel similarity, connecting CDR3s with pairwise similarity above 0.82. TCRdb trimmed public reads at Q25 via fastp, called clones via MiXCR and kept in-frame beta chains. A single entry per CDR3 protein holds the most common genes and DNA from its merged rows. Clone size and V and J calls follow TCRdb, not the original study. This sample has about 8,500 distinct CDR3 sequences in its table, and about 8.3% of those were observed once. The ten largest clones take up 25% to 30% of the sample.

In this sample, this clonotype turned up many times. The clone's antigen remains unknown. No quality values exist for individual bases; no much larger clone is one base distant. The source is a female donor with early-stage non-small cell lung cancer. The sequencing used PBMCs, collected at surgery.

The nucleotides are TGCGCCAGCAGCCGATCTGACAGGGCCACCGGGGAGCTGTTTTTT. It is translated as CASSRSDRATGELFF. The V and J genes are TRBV4-1 and TRBJ2-2; a stretch of 7 junction bases matches TRBD1. The germline V gene yields MGHRA for CDR1 and YSYEKL for CDR2. From its cysteine to its phenylalanine, the CDR3 spans 15 amino acids. The sequence is cut down to CDR3 DNA, 45 bases in frame from base 1. Relative to germline, V is missing 4 bases and J is missing 4 bases, with 6 bases of the junction outside any gene match.